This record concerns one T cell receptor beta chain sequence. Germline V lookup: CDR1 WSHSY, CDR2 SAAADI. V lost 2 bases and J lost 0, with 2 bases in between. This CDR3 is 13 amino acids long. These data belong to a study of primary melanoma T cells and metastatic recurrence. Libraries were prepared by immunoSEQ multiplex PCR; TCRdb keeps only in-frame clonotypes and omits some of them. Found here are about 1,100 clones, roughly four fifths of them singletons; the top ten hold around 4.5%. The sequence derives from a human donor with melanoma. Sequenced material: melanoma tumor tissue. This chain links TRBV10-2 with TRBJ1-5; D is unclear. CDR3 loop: CASSETSNQPQHF. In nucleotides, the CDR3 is TGCGCCAGCAGTGAGACTAGCAATCAGCCCCAGCATTTT.